This TCR beta chain was recovered during a study of T cell repertoires in cytomegalovirus infection. Turning to the study itself: Through public TCR beta signatures, both CMV infection and matching HLA type were indicated. Study-level results: Within the response measured ex vivo, HLA-C-restricted CMV-specific TCR beta clonotypes were dominant. Summed frequency of public TCR beta families distinguished CMV carriers with the relevant HLA.

A single record per CDR3 protein comes from TCRdb applying MiXCR to the reads. The sample records approximately 700,000 distinct CDR3 sequences, 35% to 45% being singletons. V lost 4 bases, J lost 6 bases, and 6 bases stayed unmatched. The CDR3 runs 14 residues. The sample holds many counts of this clonotype. What it recognizes is unknown. Sequenced: PBMCs. The receptor comes from a human donor in good health (CMV status not recorded). Some clones in this sample may be carry-over from other donors' samples. The J gene is TRBJ2-1, the V gene TRBV12-3 or TRBV12-4; the match to TRBD2 covers 7 bases. The DNA for the CDR3 is TGTGCCAGCAGTTCAAGCGGGAAAGTCAATGAGCAGTTCTTC. Translation gives CASSSSGKVNEQFF.